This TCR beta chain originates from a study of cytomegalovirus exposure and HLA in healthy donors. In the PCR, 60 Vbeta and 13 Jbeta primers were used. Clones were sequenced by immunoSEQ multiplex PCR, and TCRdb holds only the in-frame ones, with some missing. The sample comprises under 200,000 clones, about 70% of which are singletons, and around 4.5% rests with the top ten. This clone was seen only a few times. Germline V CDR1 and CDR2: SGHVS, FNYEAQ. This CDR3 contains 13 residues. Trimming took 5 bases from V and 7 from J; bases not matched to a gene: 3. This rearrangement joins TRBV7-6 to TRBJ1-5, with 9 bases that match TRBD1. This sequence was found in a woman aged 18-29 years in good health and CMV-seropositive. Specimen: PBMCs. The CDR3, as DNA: TGTGCCAGCAGCCCGGACAGGGGACAGCCCCAGCATTTT. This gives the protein CASSPDRGQPQHF.